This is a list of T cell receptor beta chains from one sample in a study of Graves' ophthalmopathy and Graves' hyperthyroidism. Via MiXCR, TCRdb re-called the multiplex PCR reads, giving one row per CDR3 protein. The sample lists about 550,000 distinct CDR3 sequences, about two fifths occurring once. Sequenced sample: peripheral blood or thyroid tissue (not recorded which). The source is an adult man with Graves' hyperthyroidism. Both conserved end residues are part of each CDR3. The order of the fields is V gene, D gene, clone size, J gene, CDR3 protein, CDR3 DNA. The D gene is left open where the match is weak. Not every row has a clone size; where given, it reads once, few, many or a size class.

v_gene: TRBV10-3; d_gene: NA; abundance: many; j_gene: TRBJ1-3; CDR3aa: CAIKTGSGNTIYF; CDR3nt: TGTGCCATCAAGACAGGATCTGGAAACACCATATATTTT
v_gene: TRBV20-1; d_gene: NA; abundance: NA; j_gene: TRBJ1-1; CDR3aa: CSANQGGNTEAFF; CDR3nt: TGCAGTGCTAACCAGGGAGGGAACACTGAAGCTTTCTTT
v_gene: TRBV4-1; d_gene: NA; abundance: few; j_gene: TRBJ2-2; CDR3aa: CASSQGFGGTNTGELFF; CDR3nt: TGCGCCAGCAGCCAAGGGTTTGGGGGTACGAACACCGGGGAGCTGTTTTTT
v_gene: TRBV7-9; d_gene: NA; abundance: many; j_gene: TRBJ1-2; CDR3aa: CASSPEGSGGYTF; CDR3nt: TGTGCCAGCAGCCCAGAGGGTTCGGGTGGCTACACCTTC
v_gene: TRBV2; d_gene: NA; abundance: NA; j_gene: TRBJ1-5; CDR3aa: CASSLGGRENQHF; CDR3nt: TGTGCCAGCAGCCTCGGGGGGCGTGAGAACCAGCATTTT
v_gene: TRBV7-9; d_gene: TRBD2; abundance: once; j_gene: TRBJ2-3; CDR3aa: CASSPGVASGGGTDTQYF; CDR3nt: TGTGCCAGCAGCCCCGGGGTTGCTAGCGGGGGAGGTACAGATACGCAGTATTTT
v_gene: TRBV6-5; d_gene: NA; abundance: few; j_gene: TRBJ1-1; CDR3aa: CASSDWALGMNTEAFF; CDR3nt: TGTGCCAGCAGTGACTGGGCGTTGGGGATGAACACTGAAGCTTTCTTT
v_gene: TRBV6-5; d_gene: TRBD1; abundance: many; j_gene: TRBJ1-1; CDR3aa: CASSFTGGMNTEAFF; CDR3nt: TGTGCCAGCTCATTCACAGGGGGCATGAACACTGAAGCTTTCTTT
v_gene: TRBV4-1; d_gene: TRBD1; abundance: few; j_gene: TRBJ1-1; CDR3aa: CASSQQDRGTEAFF; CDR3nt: TGCGCCAGCAGCCAACAAGACAGGGGCACTGAAGCTTTCTTT
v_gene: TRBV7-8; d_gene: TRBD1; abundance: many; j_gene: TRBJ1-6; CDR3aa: CASSSRTGENSPLHF; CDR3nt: TGTGCCAGCAGCTCGCGGACAGGGGAAAATTCACCCCTCCACTTT
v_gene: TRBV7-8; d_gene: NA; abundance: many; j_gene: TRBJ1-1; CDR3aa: CASFKGRLTEAFF; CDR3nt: TGTGCCAGCTTCAAGGGGCGACTAACTGAAGCTTTCTTT
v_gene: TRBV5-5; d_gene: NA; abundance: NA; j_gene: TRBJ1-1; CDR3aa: CASSLVRGGATEAFF; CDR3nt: TGTGCCAGCAGCTTGGTTCGGGGAGGGGCCACTGAAGCTTTCTTT
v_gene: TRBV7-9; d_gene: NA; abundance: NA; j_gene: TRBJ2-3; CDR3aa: CASSFARSADTQYF; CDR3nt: TGTGCCAGCAGCTTTGCCCGTAGCGCAGATACGCAGTATTTT
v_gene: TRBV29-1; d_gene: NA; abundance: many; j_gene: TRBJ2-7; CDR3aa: CSVLTGDSYEQYF; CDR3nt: TGCAGCGTGCTGACAGGTGATTCCTACGAGCAGTACTTC
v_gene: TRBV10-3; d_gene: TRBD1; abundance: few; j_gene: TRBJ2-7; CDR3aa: CAIGTGDHEQYF; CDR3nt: TGTGCCATCGGGACAGGGGACCACGAGCAGTACTTC
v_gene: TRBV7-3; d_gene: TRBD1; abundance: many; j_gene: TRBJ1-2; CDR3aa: CASSLVGDSRGYTF; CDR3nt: TGTGCCAGCAGCTTAGTGGGGGACAGCCGGGGCTACACCTTC
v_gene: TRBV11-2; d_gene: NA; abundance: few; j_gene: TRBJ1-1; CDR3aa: CASSLHVRNTEAFF; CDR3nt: TGTGCCAGCAGTTTACATGTCCGGAACACTGAAGCTTTCTTT
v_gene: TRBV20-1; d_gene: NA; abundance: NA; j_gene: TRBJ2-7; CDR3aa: CSARDPGGNEQYF; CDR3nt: TGCAGTGCTAGAGATCCGGGGGGCAACGAGCAGTACTTC
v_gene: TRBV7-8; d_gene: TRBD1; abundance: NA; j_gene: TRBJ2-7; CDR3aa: CARASGGTGAGEQYF; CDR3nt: TGTGCCAGAGCAAGCGGAGGGACAGGGGCGGGGGAGCAGTACTTC
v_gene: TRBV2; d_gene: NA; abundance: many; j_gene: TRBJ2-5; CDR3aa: CASSGTVQETQYF; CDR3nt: TGTGCCAGCAGTGGGACAGTCCAAGAGACCCAGTACTTC
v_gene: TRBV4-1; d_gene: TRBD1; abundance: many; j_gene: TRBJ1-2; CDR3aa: CASSPGTEYGYTF; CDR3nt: TGTGCCAGCAGTCCCGGGACAGAGTATGGCTACACCTTC
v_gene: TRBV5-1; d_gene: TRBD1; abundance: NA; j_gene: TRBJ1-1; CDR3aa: CASSLGDRVSTDTEAFF; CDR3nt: TGCGCCAGCAGCTTGGGGGACAGGGTGAGTACGGACACTGAAGCTTTCTTT
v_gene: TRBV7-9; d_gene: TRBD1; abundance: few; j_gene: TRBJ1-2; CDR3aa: CASSQGDRGHHYGYTF; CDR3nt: TGTGCCAGCAGCCAAGGGGACAGGGGGCATCACTATGGCTACACCTTC
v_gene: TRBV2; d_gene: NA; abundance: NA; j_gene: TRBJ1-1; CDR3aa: CASRGAKSEAFF; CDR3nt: TGTGCCAGCCGGGGGGCGAAATCTGAAGCTTTCTTT
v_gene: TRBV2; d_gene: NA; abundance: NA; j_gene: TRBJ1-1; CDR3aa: CASSDPGTPAPEAFF; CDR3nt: TGTGCCAGCAGTGACCCCGGGACACCCGCGCCCGAAGCTTTCTTT
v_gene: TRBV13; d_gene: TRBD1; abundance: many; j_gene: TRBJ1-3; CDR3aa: CASSAGGGNTIYF; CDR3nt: TGTGCCAGCAGCGCAGGGGGAGGAAACACCATATATTTT
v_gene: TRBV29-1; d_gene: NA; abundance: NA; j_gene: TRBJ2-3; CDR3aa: CSAWAHSDTQYF; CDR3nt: TGCAGCGCATGGGCACATTCAGATACGCAGTATTTT
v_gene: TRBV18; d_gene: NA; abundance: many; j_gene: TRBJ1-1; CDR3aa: CASSTRTAMNTEAFF; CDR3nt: TGTGCCAGCTCCACGCGGACGGCAATGAACACTGAAGCTTTCTTT
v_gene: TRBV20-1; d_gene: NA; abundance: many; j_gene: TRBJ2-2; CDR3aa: CSAIHHTGELFF; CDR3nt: TGCAGTGCTATACATCACACCGGGGAGCTGTTTTTT
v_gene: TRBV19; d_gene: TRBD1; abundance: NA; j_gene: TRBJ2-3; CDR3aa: CASSIVGTVDAQYF; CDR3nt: TGTGCCAGTAGTATAGTAGGGACAGTAGATGCGCAGTATTTT
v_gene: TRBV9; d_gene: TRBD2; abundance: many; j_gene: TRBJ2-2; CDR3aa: CASSVVGGNSGELFF; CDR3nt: TGTGCCAGCAGCGTAGTCGGGGGGAACAGTGGGGAGCTGTTTTTT
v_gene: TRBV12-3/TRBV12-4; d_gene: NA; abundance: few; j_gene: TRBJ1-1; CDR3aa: CASSRSTEAFF; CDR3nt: TGTGCCAGCAGTAGGAGTACTGAAGCTTTCTTT
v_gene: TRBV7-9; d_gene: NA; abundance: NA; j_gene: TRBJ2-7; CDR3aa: CASSLATNSYNEQYF; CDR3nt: TGTGCCAGCAGCTTAGCTACGAACTCCTACAATGAGCAGTACTTC
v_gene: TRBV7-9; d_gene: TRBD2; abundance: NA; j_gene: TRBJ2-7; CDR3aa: CASSSGTSGGGGEQYF; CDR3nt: TGTGCCAGCAGCTCCGGGACTAGCGGTGGCGGAGGGGAGCAGTACTTC
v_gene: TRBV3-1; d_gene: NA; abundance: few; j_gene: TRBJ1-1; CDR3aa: CASRQGGMNTEAFF; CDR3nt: TGTGCCAGCAGACAGGGAGGGATGAACACTGAAGCTTTCTTT
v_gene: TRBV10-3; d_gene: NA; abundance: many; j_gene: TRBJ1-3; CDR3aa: CAISESTQRSGNTIYF; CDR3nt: TGTGCCATCAGTGAGTCGACCCAGAGGTCTGGAAACACCATATATTTT
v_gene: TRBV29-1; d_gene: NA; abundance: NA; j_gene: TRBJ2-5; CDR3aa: CSFGGGETQYF; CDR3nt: TGCAGCTTCGGAGGGGGAGAGACCCAGTACTTC
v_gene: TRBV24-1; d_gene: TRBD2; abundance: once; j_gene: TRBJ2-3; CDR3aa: CATSDLTRGAADTQYF; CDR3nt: TGTGCCACCAGTGACCTAACGCGGGGGGCCGCAGATACGCAGTATTTT
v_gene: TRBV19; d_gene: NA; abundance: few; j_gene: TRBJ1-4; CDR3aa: CASTPRSYAKLFF; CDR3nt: TGTGCCAGTACCCCTCGGAGTTATGCAAAACTGTTTTTT
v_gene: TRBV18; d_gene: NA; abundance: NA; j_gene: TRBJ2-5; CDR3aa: CASSSRLKGRETQYF; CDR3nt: TGTGCCAGCTCGTCCCGGTTAAAAGGGAGAGAGACCCAGTACTTC
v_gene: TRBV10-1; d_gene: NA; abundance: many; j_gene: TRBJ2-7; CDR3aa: CASSVGEPPEYEQYF; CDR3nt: TGCGCCAGCAGTGTCGGAGAACCGCCAGAATACGAGCAGTACTTC
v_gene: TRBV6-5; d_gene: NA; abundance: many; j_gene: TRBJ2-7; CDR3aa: CASSYVGGEQYF; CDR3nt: TGTGCCAGCAGTTATGTGGGGGGCGAGCAGTACTTC
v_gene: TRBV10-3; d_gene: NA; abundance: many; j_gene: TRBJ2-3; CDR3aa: CAISDRGPTDTQYF; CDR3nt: TGTGCCATCAGTGACAGGGGACCCACAGATACGCAGTATTTT
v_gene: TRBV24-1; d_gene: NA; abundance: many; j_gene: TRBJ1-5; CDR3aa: CATSDASSGPQHF; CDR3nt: TGTGCCACCAGTGATGCCAGTTCGGGGCCCCAGCATTTT
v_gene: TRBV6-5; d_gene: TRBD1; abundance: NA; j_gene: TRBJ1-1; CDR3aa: CASSNAGGTEAFF; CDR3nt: TGTGCCAGCAGTAACGCAGGGGGCACTGAAGCTTTCTTT
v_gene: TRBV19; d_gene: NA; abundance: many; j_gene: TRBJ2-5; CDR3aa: CASSIEASSGETQYF; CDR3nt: TGTGCCAGTAGTATCGAGGCTAGCTCGGGGGAGACCCAGTACTTC
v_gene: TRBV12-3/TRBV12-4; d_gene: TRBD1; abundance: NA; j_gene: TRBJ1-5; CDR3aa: CASSYPKTGVNNQPQHF; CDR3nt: TGTGCCAGCAGTTACCCAAAGACAGGGGTTAACAATCAGCCCCAGCATTTT
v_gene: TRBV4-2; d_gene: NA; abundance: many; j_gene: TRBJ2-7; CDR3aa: CASSQEFGQRSSYEQYF; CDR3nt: TGTGCCAGCAGCCAAGAATTCGGACAGAGGAGCTCCTACGAGCAGTACTTC
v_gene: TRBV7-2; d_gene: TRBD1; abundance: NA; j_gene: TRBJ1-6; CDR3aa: CASSISGTGDNSPLHF; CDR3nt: TGTGCCAGCAGCATATCCGGGACAGGGGATAATTCACCCCTCCACTTT
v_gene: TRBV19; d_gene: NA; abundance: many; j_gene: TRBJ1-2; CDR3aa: CASTPDWSPLYGYTF; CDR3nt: TGTGCCAGTACCCCGGACTGGTCCCCGCTCTATGGCTACACCTTC